The 23 T cell receptor beta chains in this list originate from one sample, sequenced in a study of T cells in Graves' hyperthyroidism and ophthalmopathy. TCR beta CDR3 region amplification was performed from RNA transcripts. HTBI primers were employed in a first-round RT-PCR of the TCR CDR3. TCRdb analysed the multiplex PCR reads with MiXCR anew, one entry per CDR3 protein. The profile shows 700,000 or so distinct CDR3 sequences, about 14% of them singletons. Sequenced material: blood. The source of these receptors is a woman aged 45 to 65 with Graves' ophthalmopathy.

This clonotype was detected many times. The rearrangement uses TRBV7-3 and TRBJ2-3, with D possibly matching TRBD2 (5 bases). Germline CDR1 SGHTA, CDR2 FQGTGA. The CDR3 consists of 16 residues. V was pared by 2 bases and J by 1 base, with 13 bases between. This CDR3 reads CASSLDSATGTDTQYF. Written as DNA, the CDR3 is TGTGCCAGCAGCTTAGATAGCGCCACAGGCACAGATACGCAGTATTTT.

This chain joins TRBV5-1 and TRBJ1-2, with a possible D match to TRBD1 (5 bases). The CDR3 loop spans 14 amino acids. The germline V and J ends were trimmed by 0 bases and 8 bases, with 14 bases remaining between them. CDR1 is SGHRS, CDR2 YFSETQ, per germline. This CDR3 is CASSLVAGPEGYTF. CDR3 DNA: TGCGCCAGCAGCTTGGTTGCGGGGCCAGAAGGCTACACCTTC.

The chain employs TRBV19 and TRBJ2-1, with D hard to call. Germline CDR1 reads LNHDA; CDR2 reads SQIVND (reference sequence). This CDR3 spans 12 amino acids. Trimming left V 0 bases short and J 8 bases short, with 5 bases between. The DNA of the CDR3 is TGTGCCAGTAGTATAGAAGGTCATGAGCAGTTCTTC. Translation: CASSIEGHEQFF.

This clonotype was detected many times. This chain uses TRBV7-8 with TRBJ2-1; 13 nucleotides align to TRBD2. The CDR3 is 16 amino acids. CDR1 is SGHVS and CDR2 is FQNEAQ in the germline V gene. V lost 0 bases, J lost 5 bases, and 1 base stayed unmatched. The CDR3 sequence is CASSLAGTSGDNEQFF. CDR3 nucleotides: TGTGCCAGCAGCTTAGCGGGGACTAGCGGGGACAATGAGCAGTTCTTC. The full variable domain, rest sourced from reference TRBV7-8 and TRBJ2-1, is GAGVSQSPRYKVAKRGQDVALRCDPISGHVSLFWYQQALGQGPEFLTYFQNEAQLDKSGLPSDRFFAERPEGSVSTLKIQRTQQEDSAVYLCASSLAGTSGDNEQFFGPGTRLTVL.

This clonotype has more than one count but fewer than ten. The chain combines TRBV7-6 with TRBJ1-5; weak D call: TRBD1 (6 bases). V was shortened by 5 bases and J by 4 bases, with 21 bases between the two germline ends. The CDR3 is 17 amino acids. Germline assignment: CDR1 SGHVS and CDR2 FNYEAQ. CDR3 in amino acids: CASSPGGGARGNQPQHF. CDR3 coding DNA: TGTGCCAGCAGCCCCGGCGGGGGGGCCAGAGGAAATCAGCCCCAGCATTTT.

This clonotype was counted only a few times. The rearrangement joins TRBV20-1 to TRBJ2-5; D is possibly TRBD2 (6 bases). With 2 bases removed from V and 3 bases from J, the gap between germline ends came to 10 bases. The CDR3 totals 13 residues. CDR1 DFQATT and CDR2 SNEGSKA come from the germline V gene (reference sequence). CDR3 amino acids: CSARPGLEETQYF. The CDR3, as DNA: TGCAGTGCTAGACCGGGACTCGAAGAGACCCAGTACTTC.

This clonotype was seen a handful of times. This chain uses TRBV12-5 with TRBJ2-1; a weak D match, TRBD2 (6 bases). V was pared by 0 bases and J by 9 bases, with 21 bases between. Germline assignment: CDR1 LGHNT and CDR2 FRNRAP. The CDR3 has 17 residues. Here the CDR3 reads CASGLVLPETSYGEQFF. The CDR3 region has the DNA TGTGCTAGTGGTTTGGTACTGCCGGAGACTAGTTATGGTGAGCAGTTCTTC.

This clonotype was detected many times. The CDR3 protein is CSARGEGVYGYTF. Here the CDR3 DNA reads TGCAGTGCTAGAGGGGAAGGGGTCTATGGCTACACCTTC. The V gene is TRBV20-1, the J gene TRBJ1-2; perhaps TRBD1 as D (5 bases). The germline gives CDR1 DFQATT, CDR2 SNEGSKA (reference sequence). The CDR3 extends over 13 amino acids. The germline V and J ends were trimmed by 1 base and 4 bases, with 10 bases remaining between them.

This clonotype was seen repeatedly, ten times or more. V and J are TRBV28 and TRBJ1-2; TRBD1 might be the D (5 bases). The CDR3 loop spans 14 amino acids. The germline V gene encodes CDR1 MDHEN and CDR2 SYDVKM. The CDR3 is CATYYSGRGDGYTF. The CDR3 DNA reads TGTGCGACCTATTACTCCGGTCGAGGGGATGGCTACACCTTC.

This clonotype was recorded at least ten times. The chain links TRBV7-8 to TRBJ2-7, with D possibly TRBD2 on 5 matching bases. The length of the CDR3 is 15 residues. The germline CDR1 and CDR2 sequences are SGHVS and FQNEAQ. Trimming shortened V by 5 bases and J by 2 bases, and 16 bases separated the two germline ends. CDR3: CASSGSTYSTYEQYF. Here the CDR3 DNA reads TGTGCCAGCAGCGGGAGCACATACTCCACCTACGAGCAGTACTTC.

This clonotype was counted between two and nine times. The J gene is TRBJ1-2, the V gene TRBV6-1; TRBD1 aligns across 7 bases. The CDR3 totals 15 residues. J was trimmed by 3 bases and V by 5 bases; bases with no gene match: 9. Germline V gives CDR1 MNHNS, CDR2 SASEGT. CDR3 sequence: CASSSRGGGDYGYTF. Here the CDR3 DNA reads TGTGCCAGCAGTTCCCGAGGAGGGGGCGACTATGGCTACACCTTC.

This clonotype was seen repeatedly, ten times or more. The chain recombines TRBV5-1 with TRBJ2-1, with 11 bases aligning to TRBD2. Germline CDR1 and CDR2: SGHRS and YFSETQ. The CDR3 covers 15 residues. Trimming took 4 bases from V and 14 from J; bases not matched to a gene: 14. CDR3 DNA sequence: TGCGCCAGCAGCCCGGATGGGACTAGCGGAGCGGGGGAGTTCTTC. Translated: CASSPDGTSGAGEFF.

This clonotype was seen repeatedly, ten times or more. The V gene is TRBV20-1, the J gene TRBJ2-5; D is ambiguous. The CDR3 is 13 residues long. Germline CDR1 reads DFQATT; CDR2 reads SNEGSKA (reference sequence). The V gene lost 7 bases and the J gene lost 1 base, with 13 bases spanning the gap. The CDR3 sequence is CSVGTSPQETQYF. The CDR3 DNA is TGCAGTGTGGGTACTTCGCCCCAAGAGACCCAGTACTTC.

The J gene is TRBJ2-6, the V gene TRBV19; unclear D gene. Germline assignment: CDR1 LNHDA and CDR2 SQIVND (reference sequence). V lost 3 bases and J lost 4, with 7 bases in between. The CDR3 sequence is 14 residues long. The CDR3 DNA reads as TGTGCCAGTAGTATTAATACCGGGGCCAACGTCCTGACTTTC. It encodes CASSINTGANVLTF.

This clonotype was observed many times. The genes are TRBV20-1 and TRBJ2-5; unclear D gene. V was pared by 3 bases and J by 1 base, with 3 bases between. Germline V gives CDR1 DFQATT, CDR2 SNEGSKA (reference sequence). This CDR3 has 11 amino acids. CDR3 loop: CSASLQETQYF. DNA of the CDR3: TGCAGTGCTAGCCTCCAAGAGACCCAGTACTTC.

This clonotype was picked up many times. CDR3 sequence reads: CASSVLTANTEAFF. Here the CDR3 DNA reads TGTGCCAGCAGTGTGTTAACAGCGAACACTGAAGCTTTCTTT. The rearrangement links TRBV28 to TRBJ1-1; no definite D call. The CDR3 is 14 amino acids. Trimming removed 5 bases at V and 1 base at J, with 11 bases between. CDR1 is MDHEN, CDR2 SYDVKM, per germline.

Many counts were recorded for this clonotype. This CDR3 is CASSWGTRAGVSEQFF. The CDR3 DNA reads as TGTGCCAGCAGCTGGGGGACCCGGGCGGGAGTGAGTGAGCAGTTCTTC. The V gene is TRBV5-8, the J gene TRBJ2-1; 7 bases match TRBD2. Germline loops: CDR1 SGHTS, CDR2 YDEGEE. V shed 3 bases, J shed 9 bases, and the junction held 15 bases outside the gene matches. The length of the CDR3 is 16 residues.

The chain uses TRBV27 and TRBJ2-1; 7 bases map to TRBD1. Germline assignment: CDR1 MNHEY and CDR2 SMNVEV (reference sequence). J lost 10 bases, V lost 4 bases, and 4 bases had no gene match. The CDR3 loop spans 12 amino acids. CDR3 amino acids: CASSWDRHEQFF. As DNA, the CDR3 is TGTGCCAGCAGTTGGGACAGACACGAGCAGTTCTTC.

This clonotype was observed a handful of times. The V and J genes are TRBV20-1 and TRBJ1-4; D ambiguous. Germline V gives CDR1 DFQATT, CDR2 SNEGSKA (reference sequence). The CDR3 consists of 12 residues. V lost 5 bases and J 3 bases, leaving 7 bases between the germline ends. For the CDR3, the DNA is TGCAGTGCTTATAGACCTAATGAAAAACTGTTTTTT. Amino acids: CSAYRPNEKLFF.

This clonotype was observed many times. This chain joins TRBV18 and TRBJ1-1; TRBD1 aligns across 7 bases. The V segment lost 2 bases and the J segment 3 bases; nucleotides outside the gene matches: 0. This CDR3 has 13 residues. CDR1 KGHSH and CDR2 LQKENI come from the germline V gene. The CDR3 sequence is CASSPDRDTEAFF. The CDR3 DNA reads as TGTGCCAGCTCACCAGACAGGGACACTGAAGCTTTCTTT.

The chain is built from TRBV6-5 and TRBJ1-3, with D unclear. Trimming left V 2 bases short and J 3 bases short, with 5 bases between. The CDR3 runs 13 residues. The germline V gene encodes CDR1 MNHEY and CDR2 SVGAGI. The CDR3 DNA reads as TGTGCCAGCAGTTACCAACTTGGAAACACCATATATTTT. Its translation: CASSYQLGNTIYF.

This clonotype was seen ten or more times. The chain combines TRBV11-3 with TRBJ2-3; tentatively, D is TRBD2 (6 bases). Germline V gene lookup returns CDR1 SGHNT and CDR2 YENEEA. The V end lost 1 base, the J end lost 4 bases, and 18 bases lay between the germline ends. The CDR3 has 17 amino acids. CDR3 loop: CASSLVRLARRADTQYF. The CDR3, as DNA: TGTGCCAGCAGCTTAGTCCGGCTAGCCCGGAGGGCAGATACGCAGTATTTT.

This clonotype showed up many times. The CDR3 DNA reads as TGTGCCAGCTCACCCACGGCATCCTCTGGAAACACCATATATTTT. This gives the protein CASSPTASSGNTIYF. The chain combines TRBV18 with TRBJ1-3; no firm D call. The V end was cut by 3 bases, the J end by 0 bases, with 9 bases between. This CDR3 region has 15 residues. Germline V gene lookup returns CDR1 KGHSH and CDR2 LQKENI.